This section outlines one T cell receptor beta chain sequence together with its context. Random hexamers were used to reverse transcribe 0.5 to 1 ug of RNA. Multiplex PCR with immunoSEQ amplified the TCR beta CDR3 across 54 Vbeta and 13 Jbeta. TCRdb ran MiXCR on the immunoSEQ multiplex PCR reads and lists one entry per CDR3 protein. The profile covers about 130,000 distinct CDR3 sequences, with 85% to 95% appearing a single time and approximately 0.31% taken by the ten largest. The CDR3 totals 16 residues. Germline values: CDR1 SGHRS, CDR2 YFSETQ. Deletions cut 1 base from V and 2 bases from J, with 14 bases between. This specimen comes from a study of CD8 T cells in Susac syndrome. Blood CD8+ and CD4+ T cells underwent high-throughput TCR beta sequencing. The multiple sclerosis control group was made up of treatment-naive patients with stable or active relapsing-remitting disease. The TEMRA cells underwent FACS enrichment, while the CD8+ and CD4+ T cells underwent negative isolation.

The gene calls are TRBV5-1 and TRBJ2-3; perhaps TRBD2 as D (6 bases). The sequenced material came from CD8+ T cells from PBMCs. The source is a human donor with multiple sclerosis. The CDR3, as DNA: TGCGCCAGCAGCTTGCCGGCTAGCGCCTTCACAGATACGCAGTATTTT. Translated: CASSLPASAFTDTQYF.